This TCR beta chain comes out of a study of control samples from healthy donors and cancer patients. Profiled with immunoSEQ multiplex PCR; TCRdb holds only in-frame clones, not every one. Of under 150,000 clones in the sample, nearly 90% are singletons; the top ten hold approximately 7.5%. The CDR3 runs 16 residues. The specimen was PBMCs. The chain couples TRBV21-1 to TRBJ2-7; TRBD2 is the table's D call, not checked against the DNA. TRBV21-1 is marked as a pseudogene. The TCR originated in a man aged 45-60 years with head and neck cancer. Written as DNA, the CDR3 is TGTGCCAGCAGCGTTCCGAAGCGGAAGGCCCGCTACGAGCAGTACTTC. Residues: CASSVPKRKARYEQYF.